Reported below is one TCR beta chain. The protocol was immunoSEQ multiplex PCR, while the TCRdb copy is restricted to in-frame clones and leaves out a portion. This table has some 200,000 clones, 75% to 90% appearing once. The sample comes from a study of blood T cell repertoires in COVID-19. V lost 11 bases, J lost 0 bases, and 16 bases lay in between. CDR1 is ENHRY, CDR2 SYGVKD, per germline. The CDR3 length is 14 residues. The specimen was PBMCs or T cells enriched from blood (not recorded which). The origin of this receptor is a woman between 18 and 29 years old who had recovered from COVID-19. This chain connects TRBV10-3 to TRBJ1-2; no reliable D call. The CDR3 is CAPGGQSSNYGYTF. The CDR3 DNA sequence: TGTGCCCCCGGAGGCCAATCATCTAACTATGGCTACACCTTC.